This is a list of T cell receptor beta chains from one sample in a study of shared clonotypes between healthy human individuals. TCRdb keeps only in-frame clones here, not all; method: immunoSEQ multiplex PCR. The data contain under 850,000 clones, over 55% of them singletons. The sample was memory CD4+ T cells sorted from blood. These receptors came from a woman aged 25 to 45 in good health. Each CDR3 is given with its conserved first and last residue. The order of the fields is CDR3 protein, V gene.

CDR3 protein: CASSFTQGPYEQYF; V gene: TRBV27
CDR3 protein: CAISWGQGAGTGELFF; V gene: TRBV10-3
CDR3 protein: CASSPGWSSGSQETQYF; V gene: TRBV2
CDR3 protein: CATSKGQGGEKLFF; V gene: TRBV15
CDR3 protein: CASSVADLYEQYF; V gene: TRBV6-1
CDR3 protein: CASSLTGRTEAFF; V gene: TRBV7-8
CDR3 protein: CASSGQAATETQYF; V gene: TRBV2
CDR3 protein: CASSEQGSYGYTF; V gene: TRBV5-1
CDR3 protein: CASSPGLAGVNEQFF; V gene: TRBV5-1
CDR3 protein: CASSPLLTDTQYF; V gene: TRBV4-2
CDR3 protein: CASSADRGLNIQYF; V gene: TRBV2
CDR3 protein: CASSPARGHNEKLFF; V gene: TRBV7-9
CDR3 protein: CASSRTGTSGSYEQFF; V gene: TRBV7-9
CDR3 protein: CASSSLAGGGTDTQYF; V gene: TRBV5-4
CDR3 protein: CASKTRGTYNEQFF; V gene: TRBV27
CDR3 protein: CAISEFGELFF; V gene: TRBV10-3
CDR3 protein: CASQNSGSHYNEQFF; V gene: TRBV2
CDR3 protein: CASSRSSRDSYGYTF; V gene: TRBV19
CDR3 protein: CASSDRGTETQYF; V gene: TRBV6-5
CDR3 protein: CASRQGTARSYEQYF; V gene: TRBV21-1
CDR3 protein: CASSQNAGNYGYTF; V gene: TRBV7-2
CDR3 protein: CASSLGTYEEQYF; V gene: TRBV11-2
CDR3 protein: CASSPRRGGRYEQYF; V gene: TRBV2
CDR3 protein: CASSIWAVGDKNQPQHF; V gene: TRBV19
CDR3 protein: CASSPQDRGRREQYF; V gene: TRBV5-1
CDR3 protein: CASSEDGSNTEAFF; V gene: TRBV25-1
CDR3 protein: CASSITRVGTEAFF; V gene: TRBV28
CDR3 protein: CASSPQGSNTEAFF; V gene: TRBV18
CDR3 protein: CASSPTSGFLSGNTIYF; V gene: TRBV18
CDR3 protein: CASSPTGTAKGETQYF; V gene: TRBV4-1
CDR3 protein: CASSTQGQGTNEQFF; V gene: TRBV6-6
CDR3 protein: CASGLAGVGGELFF; V gene: TRBV2
CDR3 protein: CASSQDSDTRYGYTF; V gene: TRBV4-1
CDR3 protein: CASSQTLLAGVGGVGEQYF; V gene: TRBV4-1
CDR3 protein: CASRNSQLDTQYF; V gene: TRBV28
CDR3 protein: CASSLGGPYNEQFF; V gene: TRBV5-1
CDR3 protein: CASSMFSGSTTNEQYF; V gene: TRBV19
CDR3 protein: CASSTGQRVGKETQYF; V gene: TRBV19
CDR3 protein: CASSQDSYEQYF; V gene: TRBV19
CDR3 protein: CASSPAARLNEKLFF; V gene: TRBV19
CDR3 protein: CASTPGIGYTF; V gene: TRBV6-5
CDR3 protein: CASSFPSGRVNEQFF; V gene: TRBV28
CDR3 protein: CASSIAGTGSPGANVLTF; V gene: TRBV19
CDR3 protein: CASGIRANYGYTF; V gene: TRBV28
CDR3 protein: CASSLIRTNYEQYF; V gene: TRBV5-5
CDR3 protein: CASSLGVGGGSYEQYF; V gene: TRBV7-9
CDR3 protein: CASVPISRTGISYEQYF; V gene: TRBV12-5
CDR3 protein: CATRTVYGYTF; V gene: TRBV5-1
CDR3 protein: CASSWFRGTGGQETQYF; V gene: TRBV5-4
CDR3 protein: CASSLGQGANVLTF; V gene: TRBV5-8
CDR3 protein: CASRISRDTAYGYTF; V gene: TRBV5-1
CDR3 protein: CASSKGLAGGDEQYF; V gene: TRBV18
CDR3 protein: CASASSPPPTDTQYF; V gene: TRBV7-6